Presented here are 11 T cell receptor beta chains from one specimen sequenced in a study of monozygotic twins with inflammatory bowel disease. Reanalyzing the 5' RACE reads, TCRdb keeps one entry per CDR3 protein, without DNA. There are around 370,000 distinct CDR3 sequences in the sample, with roughly 2.6% held by the top ten. The sample comprised blood. Receptors originate from a human donor with ulcerative colitis or Crohn's disease, or a healthy co-twin of an affected twin (not recorded which).

CDR3 sequence: CATSDSYGTEPTGELFF. V gene TRBV24-1 combines with J gene TRBJ2-2; without DNA, the TCRdb call of TRBD1 cannot be checked. CDR1 and CDR2 from the germline V gene are KGHDR and SFDVKD. This CDR3 region has 17 residues.

This sequence joins TRBV7-9 and TRBJ1-1; without DNA, the TCRdb call of TRBD1 cannot be checked. Germline CDR1 is SEHNR and CDR2 is FQNEAQ (reference sequence). The CDR3 is 14 amino acids. The chain's CDR3 is CASSGTGGDAEAFF. The complete variable domain, with remaining parts taken from reference TRBV7-9 and TRBJ1-1, reads DTGVSQNPRHKITKRGQNVTFRCDPISEHNRLYWYRQTLGQGPEFLTYFQNEAQLEKSRLLSDRFSAERPKGSFSTLEIQRTEQGDSAMYLCASSGTGGDAEAFFGQGTRLTVV.

The rearrangement links TRBV7-9 to TRBJ1-1; the TCRdb call, TRBD1, lacks DNA for checking. The CDR3 totals 15 residues. Germline V gene data show CDR1 as SEHNR and CDR2 as FQNEAQ (reference sequence). The CDR3 loop is CASSPRQAPNTEAFF.

The CDR3 protein is CASSSYTSGGASEQYF. The chain joins TRBV12-3 or TRBV12-4 to TRBJ2-7; as DNA is missing, the TRBD2 call by TCRdb cannot be tested. This CDR3 is built from 16 residues.

The chain's CDR3 is CASSSTRDSSYEQYF. V usage is TRBV7-9 and J usage is TRBJ2-7; TCRdb names TRBD1, which stays unverified in the absence of DNA. CDR1 and CDR2 from the germline V gene are SEHNR and FQNEAQ (reference sequence). CDR3 length: 15 amino acids.

This chain joins TRBV10-3 and TRBJ1-2; TCRdb picks TRBD1, but there is no DNA to check that call. CDR1 is ENHRY, CDR2 SYGVKD, per germline. This CDR3 spans 18 amino acids. The CDR3 loop reads CAISPTQRGLQVNYGYTF.

The V and J genes are TRBV13 and TRBJ2-1; the TCRdb D gene call, TRBD2, has no DNA to confirm it. Per germline, CDR1 PRHDT and CDR2 FYEKMQ (reference sequence). CDR3 size: 17 residues. This CDR3 is CASSRETGTSGGGEQFF.

V and J are TRBV2 and TRBJ2-7; TCRdb's D call of TRBD1 is untestable without DNA. The germline V gene encodes CDR1 SNHLY and CDR2 FYNNEI. This CDR3 contains 14 residues. The chain's CDR3 is CASSEDGRAYEQYF.

This chain connects TRBV5-4 to TRBJ1-4. The CDR3 is made up of 15 amino acids. Per the germline V gene, CDR1 is SGHNT and CDR2 is YYREEE (reference sequence). Here the CDR3 reads CASSQRGAGYEKLFF.

The genes are TRBV7-3 and TRBJ2-1. Germline V gene data show CDR1 as SGHTA and CDR2 as FQGTGA. The CDR3 consists of 14 residues. CDR3: CASSLAKANNEQFF.

V gene TRBV20-1 combines with J gene TRBJ2-1; TCRdb proposes TRBD1, but this gene call is untestable without DNA. Germline V gene sequence: CDR1 DFQATT, CDR2 SNEGSKA (reference sequence). There are 15 residues in the CDR3. CDR3 region: CSARARADRYNEQFF.